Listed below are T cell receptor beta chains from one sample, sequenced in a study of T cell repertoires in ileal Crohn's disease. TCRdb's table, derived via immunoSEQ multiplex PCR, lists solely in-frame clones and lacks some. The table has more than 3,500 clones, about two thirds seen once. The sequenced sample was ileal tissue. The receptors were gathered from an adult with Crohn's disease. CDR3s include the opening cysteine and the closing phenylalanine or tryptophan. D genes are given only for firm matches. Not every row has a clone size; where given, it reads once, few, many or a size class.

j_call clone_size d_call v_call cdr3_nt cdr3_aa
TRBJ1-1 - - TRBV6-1 TGTGCCAGCAGTCGCCATGAGGTTCGAGAAGCTTTCTTT CASSRHEVREAFF
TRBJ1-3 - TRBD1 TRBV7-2 TGTGCCAGCAGACGACAGGGGGCGGCCTCTGGAAACACCATATATTTT CASRRQGAASGNTIYF
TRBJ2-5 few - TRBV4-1 TGCGCCAGCAGCCCCGCGGGCCAAGAGACCCAGTACTTC CASSPAGQETQYF
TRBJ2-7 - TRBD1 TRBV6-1 TGTGCCAGCAGTGAATTGTCCGGACAGGGTCCCTGGAGCTCCTACGAGCAGTACTTC CASSELSGQGPWSSYEQYF
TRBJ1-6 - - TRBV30 TGTGCCTGGAGTGTACAAGGCGGTAATTCACCCCTCCACTTT CAWSVQGGNSPLHF
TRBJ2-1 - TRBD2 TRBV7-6 TGTGCCAGCAGTCCTTATGTTGGCGGGAGCTCCTACAATGAGCAGTTCTTC CASSPYVGGSSYNEQFF
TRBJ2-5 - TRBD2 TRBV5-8 TGTGCCAGCAGCTGGACCTCCGTAGCGGGAGTGGAGACCCAGTACTTC CASSWTSVAGVETQYF
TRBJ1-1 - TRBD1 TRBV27 TGTGCCAGCAGTTTAGAGGGGGCCACTGAAGCTTTCTTT CASSLEGATEAFF
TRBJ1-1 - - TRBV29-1 TGCAGCGTTGTAGATTCAGTTAAGAACACTGAAGCTTTCTTT CSVVDSVKNTEAFF
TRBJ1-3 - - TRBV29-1 TGCAGCGTTGAACTGGGAAACACCATATATTTT CSVELGNTIYF
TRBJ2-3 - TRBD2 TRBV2 TGTGCCAGCAGAGCGGGATCGTCAGATACGCAGTATTTT CASRAGSSDTQYF
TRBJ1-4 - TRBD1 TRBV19 TGTGCCAGTAGTGTGGGACAGGGGCGAACTAATGAAAAACTGTTTTTT CASSVGQGRTNEKLFF
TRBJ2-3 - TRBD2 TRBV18 TGTGCCAGCTCACCATCCGGACTAGCGGGAGAGCAGTATTTT CASSPSGLAGEQYF
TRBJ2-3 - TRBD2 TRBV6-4 TGTGCCAGCAGTGACGGGGGGGAGGCAGATACGCAGTATTTT CASSDGGEADTQYF
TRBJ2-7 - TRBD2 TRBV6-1 TGTGCCAGCAGTGAACTTAGATACTCCCGCCCCTCGGGGGGGAGCTCCTACGAGCAGTACTTC CASSELRYSRPSGGSSYEQYF
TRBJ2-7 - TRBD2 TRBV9 TGTGCCAGCAGGTCCACTAGCGGAGCCTACGAGCAGTACTTC CASRSTSGAYEQYF